The TCR beta chain described here comes from a study of cytomegalovirus exposure and HLA in healthy donors. On the study more broadly: Earlier results showed 117 million unique TCR beta sequences derived from roughly 180 million T cells.

This clone turned up a few times. This CDR3 has 13 amino acids. Germline CDR1 reads SGHDT; CDR2 reads YYEEEE. The V and J ends lost 4 bases and 4 bases, in that order; junction bases with no gene match: 4. The PCR used 60 Vbeta and 13 Jbeta primers. The assay was immunoSEQ multiplex PCR, and TCRdb's table has in-frame clones only and misses some. This sample has 100,000 to 150,000 clones, with approximately 82% found just once. Input material: PBMCs. The genes are TRBV5-6 and TRBJ1-1; 7 nucleotides match TRBD1. This receptor was obtained from a boy aged 2-9 years in good health and CMV-seronegative. CDR3 nucleotides: TGTGCCAGCAGCGCGACAGGGACCACTGAAGCTTTCTTT. The encoded protein is CASSATGTTEAFF.